This T cell receptor (beta chain) originates from a study of OX40 agonist ivuxolimab in advanced cancers. General notes on the study: Ivuxolimab, which targeted the costimulatory receptor OX40 (CD134), was an agonistic, fully human IgG2 monoclonal antibody. Intravenous ivuxolimab was administered to patients every 2 weeks at six dose levels: 0.01, 0.1, 0.3, 1.5, 3 and 10 mg/kg. Of the approximately 50 dose-escalation patients, hepatocellular carcinoma was present in about 19, melanoma in roughly 15, renal cell carcinoma in 9 and head and neck cancer in 9. A male proportion of about 79% and a mean age of about 60 years, ranging from roughly 23 to 79, were recorded for the dose-escalation cohort. Patients were allowed to have had prior anti-PD-1, anti-PD-L1 or anti-CTLA-4 therapy, and 30% to 50% of the dose-escalation patients had previously received checkpoint inhibitors. Three dose-escalation patients achieved partial responses, one with hepatocellular carcinoma and two with cutaneous melanoma. The point of sequencing TCRbeta in the periphery was to test whether ivuxolimab changed TCR sequence diversity and drove clonal T-cell expansion. The paper describes the monotherapy dose-escalation part (N ≈ 52 patients) of the phase I trial of ivuxolimab.

To sequence the TCRbeta CDR3 region, genomic DNA was isolated from the sorted cells. TCRbeta CDR3 regions were sequenced using the immunoSEQ Assay. Not all clones reach the TCRdb copy of this immuneACCESS table, which keeps in-frame sequences only. Checked studies attribute under half of the gap to unresolved V genes and leave the rest unexplained. This sample lists roughly 100,000 clones; 87% were detected once. The ten largest clones represent around 1.6% of the sample. Patients with autoimmune disease history or receiving systemic immunosuppression were excluded from the trial. Peripheral blood for TCR sequencing was drawn from every dose cohort at baseline, at cycle 4 day 1 and at cycle 7 day 1. Samples came from an open-label, multicenter, first-in-human phase I dose-escalation trial of ivuxolimab. Adults with locally advanced or metastatic melanoma, renal cell carcinoma, hepatocellular carcinoma or head and neck squamous cell carcinoma were enrolled in the trial. Before TCR sequencing, CD4+ and CD8+ T cells were separately sorted from peripheral blood.

About this clone itself: There is no known antigen for this receptor. Base qualities were left out, and no much larger clone turns up one base away.

After removal of 8 bases from V and 3 bases from J, the junction retains 4 bases not matched to a gene. The germline V gene encodes CDR1 SQVTM and CDR2 ANQGSEA. The CDR3, cysteine through phenylalanine, is 13 amino acids long. Left in the record is the CDR3 DNA by itself, 39 bases read in frame from the first base. Study-wide conclusions, independent of this receptor: Which antigens the clonally expanded peripheral T cells were specific for was not determined. In the 0.1-3.0 mg/kg groups, partial responders had among the lowest normalized peripheral clonal expansion, particularly in CD8+ T cells. After ivuxolimab, more expanded clones were found on average in CD8+ T cells than in CD4+ T cells. Low levels of normalized T-cell clonal expansion were also seen in some patients who did not respond. At doses of 0.1 to 3.0 mg/kg, clonal expansion of both CD4+ and CD8+ blood T cells was observed from baseline to week 6.

This sample comprised CD4+ or CD8+ T cells sorted from blood, obtained in a trial of the OX40 agonist ivuxolimab. Recombination connected TRBV29-1 to TRBJ2-1, and 10 bases in between align with TRBD2. This TCR came from an adult with an advanced solid tumor such as melanoma, head and neck, liver or kidney cancer. The CDR3 region: CSLRTSGYNEQFF. The nucleotide sequence reads TGCAGCTTACGGACTAGCGGCTACAATGAGCAGTTCTTC.